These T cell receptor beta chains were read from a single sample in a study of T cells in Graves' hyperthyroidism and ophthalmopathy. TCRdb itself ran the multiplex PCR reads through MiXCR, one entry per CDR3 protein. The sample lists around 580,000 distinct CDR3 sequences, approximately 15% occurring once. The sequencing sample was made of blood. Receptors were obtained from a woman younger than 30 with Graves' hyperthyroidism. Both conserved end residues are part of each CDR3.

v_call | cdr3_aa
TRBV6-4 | CASSETLAGKGEQFF
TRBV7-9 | CASSFEFDQETQYF
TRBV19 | CASFTGLNTEAFF
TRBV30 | CAWSVGTGLFEAFF
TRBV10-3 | CAISDSLAGGYNEQFF
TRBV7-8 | CASEDRGSRTDTQYF
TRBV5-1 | CASHPRGTSNEQFF
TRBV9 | CASSRSGNYGYTF
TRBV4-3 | CASSQVFHSKFF
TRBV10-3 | CAIRVTGGLNYGYTF
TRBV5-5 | CASSLEFGNNYGYTF
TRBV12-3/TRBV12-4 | CASSLAGGYNEQFF
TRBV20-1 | CSTQTGALTEAFF
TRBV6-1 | CASRGMGSGETQYF
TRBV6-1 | CVSRDPGQGYEQYF
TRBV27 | CASRRDEGKNTEAFF
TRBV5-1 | CASTLPGQDTQYF